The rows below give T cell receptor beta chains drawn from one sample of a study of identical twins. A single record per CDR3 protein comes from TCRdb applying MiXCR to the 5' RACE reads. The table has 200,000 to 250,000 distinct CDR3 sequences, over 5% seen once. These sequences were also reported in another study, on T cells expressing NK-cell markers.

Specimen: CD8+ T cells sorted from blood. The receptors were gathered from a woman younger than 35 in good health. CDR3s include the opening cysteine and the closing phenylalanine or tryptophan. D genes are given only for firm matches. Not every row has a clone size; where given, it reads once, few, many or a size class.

TGTGCCAGCAGTCCCCGGGACAGGTTTCAGCCCCAGCATTTT	CASSPRDRFQPQHF	TRBJ1-5	TRBV6-1	TRBD1	few
TGTGCCAGCAAGCCTGAACTAGCGGGATACTACGAGCAGTACTTC	CASKPELAGYYEQYF	TRBJ2-7	TRBV3-1	TRBD2	few
TGTGCCAGCAGCTTGGCCTCCAGAGGGGGTGAGCAGTTCTTC	CASSLASRGGEQFF	TRBJ2-1	TRBV5-5	.	many
TGTGCCAGCAGCTTAAAGGGGCGATCCGAGATTAACACTGAAGCTTTCTTT	CASSLKGRSEINTEAFF	TRBJ1-1	TRBV7-2	.	many
TGCAGTGCTAGAGGTCAAGCGGAGTACGAGCAGTACTTC	CSARGQAEYEQYF	TRBJ2-7	TRBV20-1	.	many
TGTGCCTGGTGTTCGGACACTTCATACGAGCAGTACTTC	CAWCSDTSYEQYF	TRBJ2-7	TRBV30	.	.
TGCAGTGCCCCGGACAGCTACGAGCAGTACTTC	CSAPDSYEQYF	TRBJ2-7	TRBV20-1	.	.
TGTGCCAGCAGCGTAGCGGACAGATATGGCTACACCTTC	CASSVADRYGYTF	TRBJ1-2	TRBV9	.	.
TGCAGTGCGCCGACTAGCTCGGGGCAGTTCTTC	CSAPTSSGQFF	TRBJ2-1	TRBV20-1	TRBD2	.
TGTGCCAGCAGTTACCGGGATTTCTTCAATGGGCAGTTCTTC	CASSYRDFFNGQFF	TRBJ2-1	TRBV12-3/TRBV12-4	.	.
TGTGCCAGCAGCTTGGCGGTGGCCGGGAGGTACACCGGGGAGCTGTTTTTT	CASSLAVAGRYTGELFF	TRBJ2-2	TRBV5-5	TRBD2	few
TGCAGTGCTAGGGAGCATTGGGGGGTGAGCACTGAAGCTTTCTTT	CSAREHWGVSTEAFF	TRBJ1-1	TRBV20-1	.	.
TGTGCCAGCAGTTACCCAATCTACGAGCAGTACTTC	CASSYPIYEQYF	TRBJ2-7	TRBV6-2/TRBV6-3	.	many
TGCAGCGTTGAAGGGCCCTATGGCTACACCTTC	CSVEGPYGYTF	TRBJ1-2	TRBV29-1	.	.
TGTGCCATCGTGGAGGGAACTGAAGCTTTCTTT	CAIVEGTEAFF	TRBJ1-1	TRBV10-3	.	many
TGTGCCAGCTCACCACCGGACGAACACAATGAGCAGTTCTTC	CASSPPDEHNEQFF	TRBJ2-1	TRBV18	.	few
TGTGCCAGCAGCGGCGGGGGGGGGGCCGGGTACAATGAGCAGTTCTTC	CASSGGGGAGYNEQFF	TRBJ2-1	TRBV13	TRBD2	few
TGTGCCAGCAGCCTGGAGGACTTTATTGGGGCTTTCTTT	CASSLEDFIGAFF	TRBJ1-1	TRBV5-5	.	.
TGTGCCAGCAGCCCCCCCTGGGCAGCCGGAACCGGGGAGCTGTTTTTT	CASSPPWAAGTGELFF	TRBJ2-2	TRBV7-9	.	many
TGTGCCAGCAGTTTTGGGGGACTGCGCTACGAGCAGTACTTC	CASSFGGLRYEQYF	TRBJ2-7	TRBV12-3/TRBV12-4	.	many
TGCAGCGTTGAGGCAGAGTCTGGGGCCAACGTCCTGACTTTC	CSVEAESGANVLTF	TRBJ2-6	TRBV29-1	.	few
TGTGCCAGCAGCTACTCACCGGGACAGGGCGGTCGAGAGCAGTACTTC	CASSYSPGQGGREQYF	TRBJ2-7	TRBV12-3/TRBV12-4	TRBD1	many
TGTGCCAGCAGCCTGGACACCATGGGGGGCTACACCTTC	CASSLDTMGGYTF	TRBJ1-2	TRBV7-9	.	few
TGCGCCAGCAGCCAGAGGAGCCCGAACACAGATACGCAGTATTTT	CASSQRSPNTDTQYF	TRBJ2-3	TRBV5-1	.	many
TGTGCCAGCAGTTCTCAATATACACAAATCGACGTTCTAAGCACAGATACGCAGTATTTT	CASSSQYTQIDVLSTDTQYF	TRBJ2-3	TRBV6-2/TRBV6-3	.	few
TGTGCCACCAGCAGAGATAAAGGGGGCACTAATGAAAAACTGTTTTTT	CATSRDKGGTNEKLFF	TRBJ1-4	TRBV15	TRBD1	many
TGTGCCAGCAGCTTAGGGCAGGAAACCGGCTACACCTTC	CASSLGQETGYTF	TRBJ1-2	TRBV13	.	.
TGTGCCAGCAGCGCCGGGCAAGAAGGCTCCGGGGCCAACGTCCTGACTTTC	CASSAGQEGSGANVLTF	TRBJ2-6	TRBV7-6	.	.
TGTGCCAGCAGTGAAGAGGGGAGTAACGGCTACACCTTC	CASSEEGSNGYTF	TRBJ1-2	TRBV2	.	many
TGCAGCGTTCCCGATCCGGAGCAGTTCTTC	CSVPDPEQFF	TRBJ2-1	TRBV29-1	.	.
TGTGCCACCAGCAGAGATGGCTTGAATGGCTACACCTTC	CATSRDGLNGYTF	TRBJ1-2	TRBV15	.	few